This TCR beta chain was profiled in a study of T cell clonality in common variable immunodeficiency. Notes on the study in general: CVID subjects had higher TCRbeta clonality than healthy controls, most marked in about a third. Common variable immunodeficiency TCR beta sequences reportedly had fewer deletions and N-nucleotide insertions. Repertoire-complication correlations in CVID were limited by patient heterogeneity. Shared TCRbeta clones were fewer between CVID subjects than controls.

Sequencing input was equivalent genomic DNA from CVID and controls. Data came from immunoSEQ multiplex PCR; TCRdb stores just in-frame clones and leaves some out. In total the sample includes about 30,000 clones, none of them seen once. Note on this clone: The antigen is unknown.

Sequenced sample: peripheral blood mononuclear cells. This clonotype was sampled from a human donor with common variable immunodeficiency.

This CDR3 reads CASSLGGTLQPQHF. The part of the CDR3 DNA that was read is TGTGCCAGCAGCTTAGGGGGCACCCTTCAGCCC. The chain uses TRBV7-2 and TRBJ1-5; the D gene is possibly TRBD1 (5 bases). The CDR3 end lies 3 residues beyond the end of the read and is filled in from the germline J gene. The CDR3 has 14 amino acids. V dropped 1 base and J dropped 6 bases, with 10 bases sitting between them. The germline V gene has CDR1 SGHTA and CDR2 FQGNSA.